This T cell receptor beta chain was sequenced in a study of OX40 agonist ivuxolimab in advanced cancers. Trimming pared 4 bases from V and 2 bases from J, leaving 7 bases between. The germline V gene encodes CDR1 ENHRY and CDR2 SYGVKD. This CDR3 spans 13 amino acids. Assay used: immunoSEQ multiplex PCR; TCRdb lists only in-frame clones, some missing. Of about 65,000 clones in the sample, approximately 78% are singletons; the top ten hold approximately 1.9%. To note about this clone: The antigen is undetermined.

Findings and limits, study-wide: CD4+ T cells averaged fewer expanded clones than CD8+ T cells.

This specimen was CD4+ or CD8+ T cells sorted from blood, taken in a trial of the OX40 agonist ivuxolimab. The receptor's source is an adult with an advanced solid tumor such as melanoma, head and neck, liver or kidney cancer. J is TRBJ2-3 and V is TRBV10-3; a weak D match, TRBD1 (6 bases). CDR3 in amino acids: CAISGTATDTQYF. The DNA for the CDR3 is TGTGCCATCAGTGGGACAGCCACAGATACGCAGTATTTT.